Each of the 19 T cell receptor beta chains below was sequenced from the same sample in a study of CD8+ T cells in alopecia areata. In each case, RNA was isolated and then reverse transcribed into cDNA as the sequencing template. TCRdb's copy holds only in-frame clones and misses some; the assay was immunoSEQ multiplex PCR. The profile shows roughly 130,000 clones, around three fifths of them singletons. The sequencing here drew on CD4+ T cells sorted from blood, taken at week 0. Receptors originate from a human donor with alopecia areata.

This clone has more than one count but fewer than ten. The gene calls are TRBV5-1 and TRBJ1-1; possible D gene TRBD1, 5 bases. The ends were cut back, 4 bases at V and 0 bases at J, with 19 bases in the middle. CDR1 is SGHRS and CDR2 is YFSETQ in the germline V gene. The CDR3 is 17 amino acids. The CDR3: CASSPTSGTAMNTEAFF. CDR3 nucleotide sequence: TGCGCCAGCAGCCCCACCTCCGGGACGGCTATGAACACTGAAGCTTTCTTT. Together with reference TRBV5-1 and TRBJ1-1, the CDR3 gives the full variable domain: KAGVTQTPRYLIKTRGQQVTLSCSPISGHRSVSWYQQTPGQGLQFLFEYFSETQRNKGNFPGRFSGRQFSNSRSEMNVSTLELGDSALYLCASSPTSGTAMNTEAFFGQGTRLTVV.

This chain uses TRBV30 with TRBJ2-7; 7 positions match TRBD2. V was pared by 5 bases and J by 0 bases, with 10 bases of the junction left unmatched. Looked up from germline, CDR1 is GTSNPN and CDR2 is SVGIG (reference sequence). This CDR3 has 15 residues. The CDR3 spells CAWVRGGSGSYEQYF. In DNA form, the CDR3 reads TGTGCCTGGGTGAGGGGCGGGAGCGGCTCCTACGAGCAGTACTTC.

CDR3 coding DNA: TGCGCCAGCAGCCAAGCGGAGGGAACTGAAGCTTTCTTT. Amino acids: CASSQAEGTEAFF. The chain joins TRBV4-1 to TRBJ1-1; no firm D call. This CDR3 region has 13 residues. Looked up from germline, CDR1 is MGHRA and CDR2 is YSYEKL. V dropped 1 base and J dropped 5 bases, with 8 bases sitting between them.

The chain links TRBV6-1 to TRBJ2-2; D gene ambiguous. CDR3 size: 13 residues. Trimming removed 2 bases from V and 6 bases from J, with 7 bases in between. Per the germline V gene, CDR1 is MNHNS and CDR2 is SASEGT. DNA for the CDR3: TGTGCCAGCAGTGAAAGAGGTTCCGGGGAGCTGTTTTTT. Encoded protein: CASSERGSGELFF.

As for this clone: This likely comes from a read error, as the CDR3 has no conserved phenylalanine or tryptophan at its end. No DNA is shown, since the ends of the CDR3 on it are uncertain; the CDR3 is the one TCRdb lists. The V and J genes are TRBV2 and TRBJ1-2. The CDR3 has 10 residues if both end residues are counted. Per germline, CDR1 SNHLY and CDR2 FYNNEI. The CDR3 loop reads CASSYPGLRL.

The chain combines TRBV30 with TRBJ2-1; D is ambiguous. There are 13 residues in the CDR3. Germline CDR1 reads GTSNPN; CDR2 reads SVGIG (reference sequence). V was cut by 3 bases and J by 6 bases, with 12 bases left in between. The CDR3 DNA is TGTGCCTGGAGGTCCAGCGTGTTCAATGAGCAGTTCTTC. Protein product: CAWRSSVFNEQFF.

The chain employs TRBV11-2 and TRBJ1-2, with a weak D call TRBD1 (5 bases). The CDR3 length is 15 residues. Between the trimmed V and J ends, which lost 1 base and 2 bases, there was a span of 11 bases. Germline CDR1 reads SGHAT; CDR2 reads FQNNGV. CDR3 in amino acids: CASSLAGTGNYGYTF. The CDR3 DNA follows: TGTGCCAGCAGCTTAGCCGGGACGGGGAACTATGGCTACACCTTC.

This chain uses TRBV5-1 with TRBJ2-1, with 9 bases aligning to TRBD1. Germline assignment: CDR1 SGHRS and CDR2 YFSETQ. The CDR3 has 15 amino acids. The V segment lost 3 bases and the J segment 7 bases; nucleotides outside the gene matches: 8. This CDR3 reads CASSSTGGAWNEQFF. The CDR3 region has the DNA TGCGCCAGCAGCTCAACAGGGGGCGCGTGGAATGAGCAGTTCTTC. The full variable domain, its missing parts supplied by reference TRBV5-1 and TRBJ2-1, is KAGVTQTPRYLIKTRGQQVTLSCSPISGHRSVSWYQQTPGQGLQFLFEYFSETQRNKGNFPGRFSGRQFSNSRSEMNVSTLELGDSALYLCASSSTGGAWNEQFFGPGTRLTVL.

This clone was detected only a few times. The chain couples TRBV28 to TRBJ1-1; D not resolved. The CDR3 consists of 13 residues. The germline gives CDR1 MDHEN, CDR2 SYDVKM. The germline V and J ends were trimmed by 6 bases and 4 bases, with 12 bases remaining between them. CDR3 residues: CASSPFGPTEAFF. The DNA of the CDR3 is TGTGCCAGCAGCCCCTTTGGGCCCACTGAAGCTTTCTTT.

Worth noting for this clone: One end of the junction does not line up with germline, which may come from a read error. The V and J genes are TRBV28 and TRBJ2-7; 9 nucleotides line up with TRBD1. Germline values: CDR1 MDHEN, CDR2 SYDVKM. The CDR3 consists of 12 residues. The CDR3 reads CASSQRDRALGF. The DNA of the CDR3 is TGTGCCAGCAGTCAACGGGACAGGGCCCTGGGGTTC. Supplemented by reference TRBV28 and TRBJ2-7, the full variable domain reads DVKVTQSSRYLVKRTGEKVFLECVQDMDHENMFWYRQDPGLGLRLIYFSYDVKMKEKGDIPEGYSVSREKKERFSLILESASTNQTSMYLCASSQRDRALGFGPGTRLTVT.

The V and J genes are TRBV27 and TRBJ1-3; D not certain. CDR1 and CDR2 (germline): MNHEY, SMNVEV (reference sequence). The V and J ends lost 9 bases and 2 bases respectively, with 11 bases between them. The CDR3 totals 13 residues. CDR3 amino acids: CASQLSAGNTIYF. Written as DNA, the CDR3 is TGTGCCAGTCAACTCTCAGCTGGAAACACCATATATTTT.

This chain uses TRBV7-9 with TRBJ1-4; no definite D call. CDR1 and CDR2 (germline): SEHNR, FQNEAQ (reference sequence). This CDR3 contains 15 residues. V gave up 1 base and J gave up 4 bases, with 10 bases separating them. CDR3 sequence reads: CASSLGAGINEKLFF. The CDR3 nucleotides read TGTGCCAGCAGCTTAGGGGCAGGAATTAATGAAAAACTGTTTTTT.

V is TRBV5-6 and J is TRBJ2-1; no clear D. The CDR3 extends over 13 amino acids. Germline CDR1 reads SGHDT; CDR2 reads YYEEEE. The V and J ends lost 6 bases and 3 bases respectively, with 10 bases between them. CDR3 nucleotides: TGTGCCAGCAACTCTCAGGACTACAATGAGCAGTTCTTC. This encodes CASNSQDYNEQFF.

V usage is TRBV9 and J usage is TRBJ1-6; unclear D gene. CDR3 length equals 15 residues. The V and J ends lost 0 bases and 6 bases respectively, with 10 bases between them. Per germline, CDR1 SGDLS and CDR2 YYNGEE. The CDR3 DNA is TGTGCCAGCAGCGTAGATCAGTGGGGTAATTCACCCCTCCACTTT. Amino acids: CASSVDQWGNSPLHF. Full variable domain (outside the CDR3, taken from reference TRBV9 and TRBJ1-6): DSGVTQTPKHLITATGQRVTLRCSPRSGDLSVYWYQQSLDQGLQFLIQYYNGEERAKGNILERFSAQQFPDLHSELNLSSLELGDSALYFCASSVDQWGNSPLHFGNGTRLTVT.

A single count supports this clone. The rearrangement links TRBV18 to TRBJ2-1; 9 bases align to TRBD1. CDR3 length: 15 amino acids. CDR1 is KGHSH and CDR2 is LQKENI in the germline V gene. Trimming at V came to 6 bases and at J to 5 bases, leaving 8 bases not matched to a gene. CDR3 amino acids: CASSVAGTGNNEQFF. CDR3 bases: TGTGCCAGCTCCGTAGCCGGGACAGGGAACAATGAGCAGTTCTTC.

The J gene is TRBJ2-5, the V gene TRBV7-2; a weak D match, TRBD2 (6 bases). V lost 3 bases and J lost 5, with 16 bases in between. The CDR3 consists of 15 residues. Germline values: CDR1 SGHTA, CDR2 FQGNSA. CDR3 sequence (DNA): TGTGCCAGCAGCTTGATCCGGGCTGGGGGGGAGACCCAGTACTTC. Amino acid sequence: CASSLIRAGGETQYF.

The rearrangement uses TRBV29-1 and TRBJ2-7; 7 nucleotides match TRBD1. After removal of 4 bases from V and 2 bases from J, the junction contained 8 bases not matched to a gene. CDR3 length equals 14 residues. The germline V gene encodes CDR1 SQVTM and CDR2 ANQGSEA. CDR3 amino acids: CSVGRTGDTYEQYF. The CDR3 nucleotides are TGCAGCGTTGGGAGGACAGGAGACACCTACGAGCAGTACTTC.

The chain uses TRBV18 and TRBJ2-5; 11 bases line up with TRBD2. CDR1 is KGHSH and CDR2 is LQKENI in the germline V gene. V lost 6 bases to trimming and J lost 6 bases; unmatched junction nucleotides: 9. The CDR3 is 15 amino acids. CDR3 region: CASSLGTSGGQTQYF. The CDR3, as DNA: TGTGCCAGCTCGCTCGGGACTAGCGGTGGGCAGACCCAGTACTTC.

The CDR3 sequence: CASNRGGTEAFF. CDR3 coding DNA: TGTGCCAGCAACAGGGGTGGGACTGAAGCTTTCTTT. The chain couples TRBV25-1 to TRBJ1-1; 7 nucleotides match TRBD1. The CDR3 loop spans 12 amino acids. Unmatched junction bases numbered 4, after V lost 7 bases and J lost 5 bases. Looked up from germline, CDR1 is MGHDK and CDR2 is SYGVNS.